This paragraph reports one TCR beta chain. The repertoire came from unfractionated whole blood and reflected all unsorted peripheral T cells. Germline CDR1 is DFQATT and CDR2 is SNEGSKA (reference sequence). Trimming pared 2 bases from V and 14 bases from J, leaving 12 bases between. This CDR3 is built from 11 residues. This specimen belongs to a study of HIV-infected patients and healthy controls. Alpha and beta constant-region primers primed reverse transcription of approximately 0.55 ug RNA. Separate chain-specific third strand synthesis with multiplexing indices produced the alpha and beta libraries. TCRdb passed the 5' RACE reads through MiXCR, listing each CDR3 protein once. The sample records 7,500 to 10,000 distinct CDR3 sequences, 6.5% to 9.5% being singletons.

The receptor was derived from an adult with HIV infection. The donor label of this sample is uncertain. The specimen was blood, collected before antiretroviral therapy. V usage is TRBV20-1 and J usage is TRBJ1-4, with D unclear. CDR3 loop: CSARYQAGLFF. Written as DNA, the CDR3 is TGCAGTGCTAGATACCAGGCAGGTCTGTTTTTT.